Below, 27 T cell receptor beta chains from the same sample are listed, as sequenced in a study of blood T cells in healthy people across ages. It was with a sample-barcoded 5' primer and a J-beta primer mix that a second PCR of roughly 6 to 12 cycles was run. TCRdb ran MiXCR on the 5' RACE reads and lists one entry per CDR3 protein. The sample holds roughly 1,800,000 distinct CDR3 sequences, just under 50% seen once. The sequenced sample was blood. The source is a middle-aged woman in good health.

This clonotype was detected only a few times. The chain carries TRBV7-2 and TRBJ1-1; D is perhaps TRBD1 (5 bases). In germline, CDR1 is SGHTA, CDR2 FQGNSA. V was trimmed by 5 bases and J by 1 base, leaving 11 bases between them. This CDR3 is 14 amino acids long. The CDR3 nucleotides are TGTGCCAGCAGCGAAGGACAACCGAACACTGAAGCTTTCTTT. Its protein is CASSEGQPNTEAFF.

This rearrangement joins TRBV20-1 to TRBJ2-7, with D perhaps TRBD1 (5 bases). This CDR3 is built from 12 residues. Germline loops: CDR1 DFQATT, CDR2 SNEGSKA (reference sequence). Trimming cost V 2 bases and J 3 bases, with 8 bases left between them. Here the CDR3 DNA reads TGCAGTGCTAGATTCCAGGGCTACGAGCAGTACTTC. Amino acid sequence: CSARFQGYEQYF.

The chain uses TRBV4-3 and TRBJ1-1, with D perhaps matching TRBD1 (5 bases). The ends were cut back, 0 bases at V and 1 base at J, with 9 bases in the middle. CDR1 and CDR2 from the germline V gene are LGHNA and YSLEER. CDR3 length equals 15 residues. The CDR3 DNA reads as TGCGCCAGCAGCCAAGATTGGACACAGAACACTGAAGCTTTCTTT. Amino acid sequence: CASSQDWTQNTEAFF.

V and J are TRBV28 and TRBJ2-3, with D unclear. Trimming took 5 bases from V and 2 from J, leaving 14 bases between them. The CDR3 runs to 15 residues. Per germline, CDR1 MDHEN and CDR2 SYDVKM. CDR3 residues: CASSGLLGSTDTQYF. CDR3 in DNA: TGTGCCAGCAGTGGCCTCCTTGGTTCCACAGATACGCAGTATTTT.

This clonotype was counted between two and nine times. This sequence joins TRBV28 and TRBJ2-3; no firm D call. With 3 bases removed from V and 8 bases from J, the gap between germline ends came to 6 bases. CDR1 and CDR2 from the germline V gene are MDHEN and SYDVKM. This CDR3 has 11 amino acids. The CDR3 bases are TGTGCCAGCAGTTTTAAGGCTACGCAGTATTTT. Translating it yields CASSFKATQYF.

The chain employs TRBV4-2 and TRBJ2-2; 9 bases agree with TRBD2. V lost 2 bases, J lost 3 bases, and 1 base stayed unmatched. Germline loops: CDR1 LGHNA, CDR2 YNFKEQ. The CDR3 runs to 15 residues. For the CDR3, the DNA is TGTGCCAGCAGCCAAATAGCGGGGGACACCGGGGAGCTGTTTTTT. Residues: CASSQIAGDTGELFF.

This clonotype was seen a handful of times. CDR3 coding DNA: TGTGCCAGCAGCTGGACAGGGGTGAGGGGAGAGACCCAGTACTTC. As protein: CASSWTGVRGETQYF. This chain connects TRBV11-2 to TRBJ2-5, with 9 nucleotides matching TRBD1. The CDR3 is made up of 15 amino acids. V lost 4 bases, J lost 4 bases, and 7 bases stayed unmatched. Germline-derived CDR1 and CDR2 are SGHAT and FQNNGV.

The rearrangement joins TRBV28 to TRBJ2-5; 8 bases fit TRBD2. The length of the CDR3 is 17 residues. Germline-derived CDR1 and CDR2 are MDHEN and SYDVKM. V trimming: 1 base; J trimming: 2 bases; junction bases outside the gene matches: 9. The CDR3 region is CASSLSLAGRKQETQYF. Here the CDR3 DNA reads TGTGCCAGCAGTTTATCTTTAGCGGGGCGAAAACAAGAGACCCAGTACTTC.

This clonotype was picked up a small number of times. Germline and junction disagree at one end, which may indicate a read error. The rearrangement links TRBV5-1 to TRBJ1-2; a possible D gene is TRBD1 (5 bases). The CDR3 runs to 13 residues. The germline V gene encodes CDR1 SGHRS and CDR2 YFSETQ. This chain's CDR3 is CASSLASGNGYTF. The CDR3 DNA follows: TGTGCCAGCAGCTTAGCTTCAGGGAATGGCTACACCTTC.

The chain joins TRBV27 to TRBJ1-4, with 9 bases lining up with TRBD1. Germline V gives CDR1 MNHEY, CDR2 SMNVEV (reference sequence). Trimming took 1 base from V and 10 from J; bases not matched to a gene: 4. The CDR3 is made up of 14 amino acids. For the CDR3, the DNA is TGTGCCAGCAGTTTATTGGGACAGGGTAGAAAACTGTTTTTT. As protein: CASSLLGQGRKLFF.

The chain combines TRBV7-2 with TRBJ1-5; no definite D call. Germline V lookup: CDR1 SGHTA, CDR2 FQGNSA. V was trimmed by 5 bases and J by 3 bases, leaving 14 bases between them. This CDR3 contains 15 residues. Here the CDR3 reads CASSQGSNVNQPQHF. The CDR3 bases are TGTGCCAGCAGCCAAGGAAGTAATGTCAATCAGCCCCAGCATTTT.

The rearrangement uses TRBV4-1 and TRBJ1-2; a possible D gene is TRBD1 (5 bases). The CDR3 runs 16 residues. V lost 0 bases to trimming and J lost 5 bases, with 16 bases between them. CDR1 is MGHRA and CDR2 is YSYEKL in the germline V gene. The DNA for the CDR3 is TGCGCCAGCAGCCAAGATACAGGTTCACTCTATTATGGCTACACCTTC. This translates into CASSQDTGSLYYGYTF.

The chain recombines TRBV7-2 with TRBJ1-6, with 10 bases that match TRBD1. CDR1 is SGHTA and CDR2 is FQGNSA in the germline V gene. The CDR3 loop spans 15 amino acids. J was trimmed by 5 bases and V by 5 bases; bases with no gene match: 3. For the CDR3, the DNA is TGTGCCAGCAGCCGTGGGACAGGGGATAATTCACCCCTCCACTTT. Amino acid sequence: CASSRGTGDNSPLHF.

This clonotype was seen only a few times. CDR3 sequence: CASKKGAGYEQYF. The CDR3 DNA follows: TGTGCCAGCAAGAAGGGGGCGGGTTACGAGCAGTACTTC. The chain couples TRBV27 to TRBJ2-7, with TRBD1 matching over 7 bases. The CDR3 is 13 residues long. The junction had 7 bases not matched to a gene; V was cut back by 7 bases and J by 4 bases. Germline CDR1 is MNHEY and CDR2 is SMNVEV (reference sequence).

This sequence joins TRBV20-1 and TRBJ2-5; the match to TRBD2 covers 9 bases. The J call may be incorrect, as the DNA end agrees better with TRBJ2-7. The germline gives CDR1 DFQATT, CDR2 SNEGSKA (reference sequence). The CDR3 consists of 14 residues. The DNA of the CDR3 is TGCAGTGCGGAGAGTGAAGCGGGGGGTCACGAGCAGTACTTC. Its protein product is CSAESEAGGHEQYF.

This clonotype has just a few counts. This chain connects TRBV28 to TRBJ1-2, with 7 bases fitting TRBD1. The germline V gene has CDR1 MDHEN and CDR2 SYDVKM. V lost 2 bases and J lost 0; bases outside the gene matches: 3. The CDR3 spans 15 residues. CDR3 nucleotides: TGTGCCAGCAGTTTACCGGGACAGACTAACTATGGCTACACCTTC. This sequence encodes CASSLPGQTNYGYTF.

This sequence joins TRBV4-2 and TRBJ1-2, with D unresolved. The CDR3 runs to 14 residues. Trimming took 0 bases from V and 2 from J, leaving 7 bases between them. CDR1 is LGHNA and CDR2 is YNFKEQ in the germline V gene. This CDR3 is CASSQERINYGYTF. In nucleotides, the CDR3 is TGTGCCAGCAGCCAAGAACGGATCAACTATGGCTACACCTTC.

V is TRBV6-5 and J is TRBJ1-5, with 7 bases fitting TRBD1. Germline lookup yields CDR1 MNHEY and CDR2 SVGAGI. After removal of 5 bases from V and 6 bases from J, the junction contained 7 bases not matched to a gene. This CDR3 spans 14 amino acids. In DNA form, the CDR3 reads TGTGCCAGCAGTACATCGACAGGGCTTCAGCCCCAGCATTTT. Its protein product is CASSTSTGLQPQHF.

This clonotype was found once. The gene calls are TRBV6-2 or TRBV6-3 and TRBJ2-5; weak D call: TRBD1 (5 bases). The J call may be in error: the DNA end matches TRBJ2-7 better. CDR1 is MNHEY and CDR2 is SVGEGT in the germline V gene. The CDR3 sequence is 18 residues long. The CDR3 protein is CASSPRVGQGKAAYEQYF. CDR3 nucleotides: TGTGCCAGCAGTCCACGGGTTGGGCAGGGAAAAGCAGCCTACGAGCAGTACTTC.

This clonotype occurred a few times. The chain employs TRBV6-6 and TRBJ2-4; D perhaps matches TRBD1 (5 bases). Trimming removed 6 bases from V and 2 bases from J, with 11 bases in between. The CDR3 is 14 residues long. Germline V gene lookup returns CDR1 MNHNY and CDR2 SVGAGI (reference sequence). The CDR3 DNA is TGTGCCAGCAGGGACCAGGGAACCAAAAACATTCAGTACTTC. Protein sequence: CASRDQGTKNIQYF.

This clonotype was picked up a small number of times. The rearrangement uses TRBV5-1 and TRBJ2-7, with 8 bases that match TRBD1. The germline gives CDR1 SGHRS, CDR2 YFSETQ. The CDR3 sequence is 15 residues long. V shed 0 bases, J shed 2 bases, and the junction held 4 bases outside the gene matches. The CDR3 is CASSLAIQGAYEQYF. The CDR3 bases are TGCGCCAGCAGCTTGGCGATACAGGGGGCCTACGAGCAGTACTTC. The complete variable domain, with remaining parts taken from reference TRBV5-1 and TRBJ2-7, reads KAGVTQTPRYLIKTRGQQVTLSCSPISGHRSVSWYQQTPGQGLQFLFEYFSETQRNKGNFPGRFSGRQFSNSRSEMNVSTLELGDSALYLCASSLAIQGAYEQYFGPGTRLTVT.

V usage is TRBV5-1 and J usage is TRBJ2-7, with TRBD1 matching 8 bases. Germline V lookup: CDR1 SGHRS, CDR2 YFSETQ. Germline trimming cut 0 bases from V and 6 bases from J; bases unmatched to any gene: 8. The CDR3 is 15 residues long. The CDR3 nucleotides read TGCGCCAGCAGCTTGGCCAGGGGGCCGGTCGGCGAGCAGTACTTC. Translating it yields CASSLARGPVGEQYF. The variable domain in full, with the rest retrieved from reference TRBV5-1 and TRBJ2-7, is KAGVTQTPRYLIKTRGQQVTLSCSPISGHRSVSWYQQTPGQGLQFLFEYFSETQRNKGNFPGRFSGRQFSNSRSEMNVSTLELGDSALYLCASSLARGPVGEQYFGPGTRLTVT.

The chain joins TRBV2 to TRBJ1-5; 8 bases agree with TRBD1. The trim removed 1 base at V and 7 bases at J, leaving 6 bases unmatched. Germline V gene lookup returns CDR1 SNHLY and CDR2 FYNNEI. The CDR3 runs 15 residues. Here the CDR3 reads CASSEGLAGGQPQHF. The CDR3 DNA follows: TGTGCCAGCAGTGAAGGCTTGGCAGGGGGCCAGCCCCAGCATTTT.

V is TRBV5-1 and J is TRBJ2-1; 9 positions match TRBD1. The CDR3 consists of 16 residues. V lost 4 bases and J lost 1; bases outside the gene matches: 6. Germline CDR1 and CDR2: SGHRS and YFSETQ. CDR3 loop: CASSTSGTGSYNEQFF. The CDR3 DNA is TGCGCCAGCAGCACTTCCGGGACAGGGTCCTACAATGAGCAGTTCTTC.

This chain links TRBV12-5 with TRBJ2-1, with 10 bases fitting TRBD2. This CDR3 has 15 amino acids. V lost 6 bases and J lost 9; bases outside the gene matches: 11. CDR1 LGHNT and CDR2 FRNRAP come from the germline V gene. The CDR3 is CASGSGAGGNSEQFF. The CDR3 DNA is TGTGCTAGTGGCTCCGGAGCGGGGGGGAACAGTGAGCAGTTCTTC.

The chain uses TRBV4-2 and TRBJ1-4, with 9 nucleotides matching TRBD1. The CDR3 covers 16 residues. Germline loops: CDR1 LGHNA, CDR2 YNFKEQ. With V trimmed by 4 bases and J by 7 bases, 10 bases remained unmatched. CDR3 region: CASSPPRTGVGEKLFF. CDR3 nucleotides: TGTGCCAGCAGCCCACCCCGGACAGGGGTTGGTGAAAAACTGTTTTTT.

This rearrangement joins TRBV29-1 to TRBJ1-2; TRBD1 is a possible D gene (5 bases). The V gene's germline CDR1 is SQVTM and CDR2 ANQGSEA. The CDR3 is 15 residues long. The V gene lost 8 bases and the J gene lost 5 bases, with 24 bases spanning the gap. Written as DNA, the CDR3 is TGCAGCACCATTGGGTCCCAGGGTATTGGGTATGGCTACACCTTC. Its protein is CSTIGSQGIGYGYTF.